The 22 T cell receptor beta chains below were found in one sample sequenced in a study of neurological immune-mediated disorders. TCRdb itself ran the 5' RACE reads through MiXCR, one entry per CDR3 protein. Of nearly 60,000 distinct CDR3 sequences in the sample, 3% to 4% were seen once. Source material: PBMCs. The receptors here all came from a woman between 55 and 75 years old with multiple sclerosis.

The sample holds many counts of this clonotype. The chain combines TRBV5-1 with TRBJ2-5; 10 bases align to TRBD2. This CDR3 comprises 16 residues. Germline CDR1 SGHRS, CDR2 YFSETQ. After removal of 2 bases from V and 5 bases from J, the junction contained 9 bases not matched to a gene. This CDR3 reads CASSLLVASGSETQYF. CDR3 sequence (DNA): TGCGCCAGCAGCTTACTCGTGGCTAGCGGGAGTGAGACCCAGTACTTC.

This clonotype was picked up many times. CDR3 DNA sequence: TGTGCCACCAGACTCGGCCTCGAGCAGTACTTC. It encodes CATRLGLEQYF. The rearrangement joins TRBV6-1 to TRBJ2-7; D not resolved. CDR1 MNHNS and CDR2 SASEGT come from the germline V gene. The CDR3 loop spans 11 amino acids. V was clipped by 10 bases and J by 6 bases, with 13 bases between them.

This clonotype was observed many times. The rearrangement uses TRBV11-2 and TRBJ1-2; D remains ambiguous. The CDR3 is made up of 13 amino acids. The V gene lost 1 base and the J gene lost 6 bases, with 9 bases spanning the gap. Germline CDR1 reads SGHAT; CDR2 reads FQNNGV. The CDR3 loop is CASSLGASNGYTF. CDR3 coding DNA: TGTGCCAGCAGCTTAGGGGCCTCGAATGGCTACACCTTC.

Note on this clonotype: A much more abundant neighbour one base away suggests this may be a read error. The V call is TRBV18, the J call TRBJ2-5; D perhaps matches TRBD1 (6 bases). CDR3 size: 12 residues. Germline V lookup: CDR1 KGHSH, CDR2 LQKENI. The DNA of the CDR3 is TGTGCCAGCTCAGGACAGCAAGAGAACCAGTACTTC. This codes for CASSGQQENQYF.

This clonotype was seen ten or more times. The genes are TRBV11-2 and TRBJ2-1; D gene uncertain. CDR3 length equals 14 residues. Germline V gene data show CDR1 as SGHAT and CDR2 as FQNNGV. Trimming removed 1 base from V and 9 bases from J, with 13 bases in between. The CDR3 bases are TGTGCCAGCAGCTTAGCACTTTATTCTAGTGAGCAGTTCTTC. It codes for CASSLALYSSEQFF.

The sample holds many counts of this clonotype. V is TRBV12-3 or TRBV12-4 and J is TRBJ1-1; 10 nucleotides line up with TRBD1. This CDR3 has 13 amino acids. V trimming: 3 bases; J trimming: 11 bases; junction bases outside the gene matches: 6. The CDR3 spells CASSLGQGMWAFF. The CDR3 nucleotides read TGTGCCAGCAGTTTGGGACAGGGGATGTGGGCTTTCTTT.

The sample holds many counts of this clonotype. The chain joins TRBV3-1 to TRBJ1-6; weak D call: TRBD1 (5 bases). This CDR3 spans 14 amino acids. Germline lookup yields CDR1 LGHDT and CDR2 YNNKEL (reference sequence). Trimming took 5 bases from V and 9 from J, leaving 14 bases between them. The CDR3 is CASSYAQGPSPLHF. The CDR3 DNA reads TGTGCCAGCAGCTACGCGCAGGGTCCTTCACCCCTCCACTTT.

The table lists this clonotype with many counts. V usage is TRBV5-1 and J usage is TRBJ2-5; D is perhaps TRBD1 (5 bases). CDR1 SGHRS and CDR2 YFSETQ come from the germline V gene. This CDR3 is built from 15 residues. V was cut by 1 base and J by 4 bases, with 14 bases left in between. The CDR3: CASSLQVPRGETQYF. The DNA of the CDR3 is TGCGCCAGCAGCTTGCAGGTCCCAAGGGGAGAGACCCAGTACTTC. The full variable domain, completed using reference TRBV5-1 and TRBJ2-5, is KAGVTQTPRYLIKTRGQQVTLSCSPISGHRSVSWYQQTPGQGLQFLFEYFSETQRNKGNFPGRFSGRQFSNSRSEMNVSTLELGDSALYLCASSLQVPRGETQYFGPGTRLLVL.

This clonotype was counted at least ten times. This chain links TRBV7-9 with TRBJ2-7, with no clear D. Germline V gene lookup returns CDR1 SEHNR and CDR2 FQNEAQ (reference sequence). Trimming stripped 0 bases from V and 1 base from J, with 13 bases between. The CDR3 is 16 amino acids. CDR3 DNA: TGTGCCAGCAGCTTAGCCCCGTGGGGAATTTCCTACGAGCAGTACTTC. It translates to CASSLAPWGISYEQYF.

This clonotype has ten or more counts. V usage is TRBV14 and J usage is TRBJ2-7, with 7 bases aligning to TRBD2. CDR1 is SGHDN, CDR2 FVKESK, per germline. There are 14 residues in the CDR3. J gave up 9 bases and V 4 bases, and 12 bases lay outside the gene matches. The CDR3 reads CASSPGLTHPGQYF. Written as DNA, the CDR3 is TGTGCCAGCAGCCCGGGACTAACCCACCCTGGGCAGTACTTC.

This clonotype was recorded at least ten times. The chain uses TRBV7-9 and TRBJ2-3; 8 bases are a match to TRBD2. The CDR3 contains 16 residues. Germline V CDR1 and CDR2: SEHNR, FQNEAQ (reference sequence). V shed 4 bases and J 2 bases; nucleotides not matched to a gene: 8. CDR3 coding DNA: TGTGCCAGCAGCTCACCGGGGGGGGCTTCCACAGATACGCAGTATTTT. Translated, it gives CASSSPGGASTDTQYF.

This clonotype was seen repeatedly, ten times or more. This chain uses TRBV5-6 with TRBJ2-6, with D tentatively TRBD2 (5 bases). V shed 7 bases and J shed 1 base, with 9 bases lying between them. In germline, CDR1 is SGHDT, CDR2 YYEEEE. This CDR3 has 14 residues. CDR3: CASLARSGANVLTF. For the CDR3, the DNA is TGTGCCAGCCTAGCCCGATCTGGGGCCAACGTCCTGACTTTC.

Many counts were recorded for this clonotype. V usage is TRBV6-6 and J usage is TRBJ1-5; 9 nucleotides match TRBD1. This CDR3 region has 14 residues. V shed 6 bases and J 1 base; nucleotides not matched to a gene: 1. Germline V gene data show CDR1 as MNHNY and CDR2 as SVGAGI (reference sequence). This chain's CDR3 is CASSGTGSNQPQHF. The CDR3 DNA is TGTGCCAGCAGCGGGACAGGGAGCAATCAGCCCCAGCATTTT.

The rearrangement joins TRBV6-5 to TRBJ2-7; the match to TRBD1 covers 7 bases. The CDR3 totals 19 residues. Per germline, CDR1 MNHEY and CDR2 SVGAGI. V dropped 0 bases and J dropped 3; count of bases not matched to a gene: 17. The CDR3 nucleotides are TGTGCCAGCAGTTACTCCAAAGCGGAGTGGGACAGTCCTAACTACGAGCAGTACTTC. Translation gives CASSYSKAEWDSPNYEQYF.

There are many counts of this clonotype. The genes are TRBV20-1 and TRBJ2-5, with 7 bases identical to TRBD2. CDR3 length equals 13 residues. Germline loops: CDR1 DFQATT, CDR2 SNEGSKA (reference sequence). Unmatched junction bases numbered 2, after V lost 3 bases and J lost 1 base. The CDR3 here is CSARGGGQETQYF. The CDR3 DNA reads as TGCAGTGCTAGGGGCGGGGGCCAAGAGACCCAGTACTTC.

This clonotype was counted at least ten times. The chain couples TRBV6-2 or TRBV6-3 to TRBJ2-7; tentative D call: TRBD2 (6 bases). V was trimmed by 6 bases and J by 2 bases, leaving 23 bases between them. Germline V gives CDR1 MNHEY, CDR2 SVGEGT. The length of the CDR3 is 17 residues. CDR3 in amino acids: CASRRHPFGRDAYEQYF. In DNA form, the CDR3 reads TGTGCCAGCAGGCGTCACCCTTTCGGGCGGGATGCCTACGAGCAGTACTTC.

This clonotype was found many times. CDR3 DNA sequence: TGTGCCAGCAGCGGCGGGGACACTCGCACTGAAGCTTTCTTT. Its protein is CASSGGDTRTEAFF. This chain links TRBV9 with TRBJ1-1; possible D gene TRBD1, 6 bases. Trimming left V 3 bases short and J 4 bases short, with 13 bases between. The CDR3 runs to 14 residues. CDR1 and CDR2 (germline): SGDLS, YYNGEE.

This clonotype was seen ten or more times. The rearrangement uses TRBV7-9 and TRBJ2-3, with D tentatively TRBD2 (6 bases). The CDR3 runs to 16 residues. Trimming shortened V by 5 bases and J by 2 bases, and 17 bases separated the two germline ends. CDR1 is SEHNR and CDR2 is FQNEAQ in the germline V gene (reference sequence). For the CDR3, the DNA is TGTGCCAGCAGCCCGCTGGGGGGATACAACACAGATACGCAGTATTTT. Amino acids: CASSPLGGYNTDTQYF.

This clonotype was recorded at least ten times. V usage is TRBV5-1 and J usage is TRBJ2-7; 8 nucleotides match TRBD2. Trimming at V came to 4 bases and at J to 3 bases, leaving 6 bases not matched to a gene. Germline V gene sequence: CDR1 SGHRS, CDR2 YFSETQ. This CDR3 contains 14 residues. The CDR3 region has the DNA TGCGCCAGCAGCCCGGGGGGGCCTCGCTACGAGCAGTACTTC. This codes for CASSPGGPRYEQYF.

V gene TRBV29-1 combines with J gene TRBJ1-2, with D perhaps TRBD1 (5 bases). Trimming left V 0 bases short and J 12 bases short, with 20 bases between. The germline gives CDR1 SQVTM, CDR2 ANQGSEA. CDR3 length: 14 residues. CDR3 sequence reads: CSVEDALANGGDTF. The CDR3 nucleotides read TGCAGCGTTGAAGATGCCCTAGCTAACGGGGGGGACACCTTC.

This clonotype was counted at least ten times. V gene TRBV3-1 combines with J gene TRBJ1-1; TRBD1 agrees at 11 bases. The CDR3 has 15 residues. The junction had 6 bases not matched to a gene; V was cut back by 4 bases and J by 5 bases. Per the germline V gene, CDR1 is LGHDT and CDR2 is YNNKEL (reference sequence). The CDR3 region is CASSLLGQGGTEAFF. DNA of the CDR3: TGTGCCAGCAGCCTCTTGGGACAGGGGGGGACTGAAGCTTTCTTT.

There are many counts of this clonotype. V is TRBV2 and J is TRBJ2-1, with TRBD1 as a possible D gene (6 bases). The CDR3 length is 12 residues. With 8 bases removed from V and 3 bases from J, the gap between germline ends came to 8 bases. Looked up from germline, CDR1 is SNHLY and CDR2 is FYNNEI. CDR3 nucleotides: TGTGCCAGCCTGGACAGCTACAATGAGCAGTTCTTC. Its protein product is CASLDSYNEQFF.